This T cell receptor beta chain was documented in a study of PD-1 blockade in mismatch repair-deficient tumors. PCR or immunohistochemistry showed mismatch repair deficiency in every enrolled patient. TCRs were sequenced from a few patients responding to pembrolizumab. The germline V gene has CDR1 SGHDN and CDR2 FVKESK. The CDR3 has 12 amino acids. Assay: immunoSEQ multiplex PCR; the TCRdb copy retains only in-frame clones and omits some. The repertoire holds some 15,000 clones, with around 83% as singletons. Broader study findings: Tumor-resident clones, often undetectable pretreatment in blood, expanded then contracted after pembrolizumab.

Turning to this clone: Its antigen remains unknown. Sequence at one end of the junction differs from germline and may be a read error.

This TCR was sampled from an adult with mismatch repair-deficient cancer. This sample comprised PBMCs, obtained 14 weeks after starting pembrolizumab. This rearrangement joins TRBV14 to TRBJ1-2, with no clear D. The chain's CDR3 is CASNQDTGGYTF. CDR3 coding DNA: TGTGCCAGCAACCAAGATACGGGAGGCTACACCTTC.